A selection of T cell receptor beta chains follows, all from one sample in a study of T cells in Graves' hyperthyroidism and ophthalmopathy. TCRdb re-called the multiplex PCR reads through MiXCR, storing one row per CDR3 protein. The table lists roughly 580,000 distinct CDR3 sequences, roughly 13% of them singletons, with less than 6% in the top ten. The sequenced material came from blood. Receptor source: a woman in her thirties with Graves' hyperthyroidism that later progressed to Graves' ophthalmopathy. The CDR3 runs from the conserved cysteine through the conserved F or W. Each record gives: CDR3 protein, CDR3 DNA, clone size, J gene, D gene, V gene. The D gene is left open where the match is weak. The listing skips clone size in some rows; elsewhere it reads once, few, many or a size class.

cdr3_aa: CASSLTIMTVTSTDTQYF
cdr3_nt: TGTGCCAGCAGCCTAACTATAATGACAGTTACTAGCACAGATACGCAGTATTTT
clone_size: many
j_call: TRBJ2-3
d_call: .
v_call: TRBV28

cdr3_aa: CASSLGLGETQYF
cdr3_nt: TGTGCCAGCAGCCTAGGGTTGGGAGAGACCCAGTACTTC
clone_size: many
j_call: TRBJ2-5
d_call: .
v_call: TRBV14

cdr3_aa: CAISSSTAARNTEAFF
cdr3_nt: TGTGCCATCAGTAGTTCGACAGCGGCAAGAAACACTGAAGCTTTCTTT
clone_size: many
j_call: TRBJ1-1
d_call: .
v_call: TRBV10-3

cdr3_aa: CASSLGGPAHLEQYF
cdr3_nt: TGTGCCAGCAGTTTAGGCGGGCCGGCTCACCTAGAGCAGTACTTC
clone_size: many
j_call: TRBJ2-7
d_call: .
v_call: TRBV27

cdr3_aa: CASKPGTGRYEQYF
cdr3_nt: TGTGCCAGCAAGCCCGGGACAGGACGCTACGAGCAGTACTTC
clone_size: .
j_call: TRBJ2-7
d_call: TRBD1
v_call: TRBV6-2/TRBV6-3

cdr3_aa: CASSIGGYNEQFF
cdr3_nt: TGTGCCAGCAGCATAGGGGGGTACAATGAGCAGTTCTTC
clone_size: many
j_call: TRBJ2-1
d_call: .
v_call: TRBV19

cdr3_aa: CASKPSAGFTGTQYF
cdr3_nt: TGTGCCAGCAAGCCCTCAGCGGGTTTTACAGGTACGCAGTATTTT
clone_size: few
j_call: TRBJ2-3
d_call: .
v_call: TRBV19

cdr3_aa: CASSPPGQLNQPQHF
cdr3_nt: TGTGCCAGCTCACCACCGGGACAGCTTAATCAGCCCCAGCATTTT
clone_size: .
j_call: TRBJ1-5
d_call: TRBD1
v_call: TRBV18

cdr3_aa: CASSLGLAGGLSYEQYF
cdr3_nt: TGTGCCAGCAGTTTAGGACTAGCGGGAGGACTCTCCTACGAGCAGTACTTC
clone_size: many
j_call: TRBJ2-7
d_call: TRBD2
v_call: TRBV12-3/TRBV12-4

cdr3_aa: CSARLRTGDVLPDTQYF
cdr3_nt: TGCAGTGCTAGGTTAAGGACAGGGGACGTCCTCCCAGATACGCAGTATTTT
clone_size: many
j_call: TRBJ2-3
d_call: TRBD1
v_call: TRBV20-1

cdr3_aa: CASSIATDYGYTF
cdr3_nt: TGTGCCAGTAGTATAGCAACGGACTATGGCTACACCTTC
clone_size: many
j_call: TRBJ1-2
d_call: .
v_call: TRBV19